This T cell receptor beta chain was retrieved from a study of blood T cell repertoires in COVID-19. After removal of 3 bases from V and 0 bases from J, the junction contained 10 bases not matched to a gene. This CDR3 is 18 amino acids long. Germline CDR1 ENHRY, CDR2 SYGVKD. Assay used: immunoSEQ multiplex PCR; TCRdb lists only in-frame clones, some missing. Here the sample spans around 150,000 clones, under 85% being singletons. This sequence joins TRBV10-3 and TRBJ1-4; 7 bases fit TRBD1. This clonotype was sampled from a human donor in a cohort sampled during active COVID-19. The sample taken for sequencing was peripheral blood. The CDR3 protein is CAISDPTGTLATNEKLFF. CDR3 coding DNA: TGTGCCATCAGTGACCCGACAGGGACCCTGGCAACTAATGAAAAACTGTTTTTT.